The 23 T cell receptor beta chains presented below share a single source sample, sequenced in a study of beta chain features in type 1 diabetes. Isolated RNA was reverse transcribed in full, so expressed TCRB transcripts were sequenced. The method was immunoSEQ multiplex PCR; TCRdb's version includes in-frame clones alone and lacks a portion of them. The sample yields under 400,000 clones, 14% seen once. The material sequenced was central memory CD4+ T cells from blood. The receptors here all came from a young man in good health.

This clone was found a few times. The chain uses TRBV11-2 and TRBJ1-2, with D possibly TRBD1 on 6 matching bases. Germline V gives CDR1 SGHAT, CDR2 FQNNGV. This CDR3 region has 14 residues. V gave up 4 bases and J gave up 2 bases, with 11 bases separating them. The CDR3 spells CASSSYRENYGYTF. The CDR3 DNA sequence: TGTGCCAGCAGCTCCTACAGGGAAAACTATGGCTACACCTTC.

This chain connects TRBV6-5 to TRBJ2-7, with TRBD1 matching 10 bases. Germline values: CDR1 MNHEY, CDR2 SVGAGI. This CDR3 is built from 16 residues. The J segment lost 3 bases and the V segment lost 0 bases, leaving 5 bases of the junction unmatched. In nucleotides, the CDR3 is TGTGCCAGCAGTTACTCGGACAGGGGGGGAGGCTACGAGCAGTACTTC. Its protein is CASSYSDRGGGYEQYF.

Many counts were recorded for this clone. The CDR3 sequence is CASIAGQVNTEAFF. The DNA of the CDR3 is TGTGCCAGCATCGCGGGACAGGTGAACACTGAAGCTTTCTTT. The chain has TRBV27 and TRBJ1-1; 8 nucleotides match TRBD1. With V trimmed by 7 bases and J by 0 bases, 4 bases remained unmatched. The CDR3 loop spans 14 amino acids. CDR1 and CDR2 from the germline V gene are MNHEY and SMNVEV (reference sequence).

This clone showed up just a few times. The V call is TRBV14, the J call TRBJ2-7; a possible D gene is TRBD1 (6 bases). Per germline, CDR1 SGHDN and CDR2 FVKESK. Trimming shortened V by 3 bases and J by 3 bases, and 24 bases separated the two germline ends. This CDR3 is built from 18 residues. The CDR3 sequence: CASSHWGPLEDRGYEQYF. The DNA for the CDR3 is TGTGCCAGCAGCCACTGGGGCCCATTAGAGGACAGAGGCTACGAGCAGTACTTC.

The gene calls are TRBV6-4 and TRBJ1-4; a possible D gene is TRBD1 (5 bases). The CDR3 extends over 14 amino acids. Germline loops: CDR1 MRHNA, CDR2 SNTAGT. V was pared by 6 bases and J by 4 bases, with 12 bases between. The CDR3 nucleotides are TGTGCCAGCAGCTTGGGACCGAGTAATGAAAAACTGTTTTTT. Protein: CASSLGPSNEKLFF.

This clone was detected only a few times. The chain combines TRBV7-2 with TRBJ1-5; the D gene is possibly TRBD1 (6 bases). The V and J ends lost 1 base and 5 bases respectively, with 12 bases between them. The CDR3 runs 15 residues. In germline, CDR1 is SGHTA, CDR2 FQGNSA. In DNA form, the CDR3 reads TGTGCCAGCAGCTTAGGGACAGTTAGAGATCAGCCCCAGCATTTT. It codes for CASSLGTVRDQPQHF.

This clone was detected many times. V usage is TRBV5-4 and J usage is TRBJ2-4; D might be TRBD1 (6 bases). Germline V CDR1 and CDR2: SGHNT, YYREEE (reference sequence). This CDR3 contains 16 residues. The V gene lost 4 bases and the J gene lost 3 bases, with 17 bases spanning the gap. CDR3 bases: TGTGCCAGCAGCCTATTAAACAGGGATGGCAAAAACATTCAGTACTTC. Translation gives CASSLLNRDGKNIQYF. Variable domain in full (rest from reference TRBV5-4 and TRBJ2-4): ETGVTQSPTHLIKTRGQQVTLRCSSQSGHNTVSWYQQALGQGPQFIFQYYREEENGRGNFPPRFSGLQFPNYSSELNVNALELDDSALYLCASSLLNRDGKNIQYFGAGTRLSVL.

This chain links TRBV5-1 with TRBJ2-5; 11 positions match TRBD2. CDR3 length: 16 residues. Unmatched junction bases numbered 13, after V lost 7 bases and J lost 5 bases. Germline-derived CDR1 and CDR2 are SGHRS and YFSETQ. CDR3 sequence reads: CASLPSLTSGVETQYF. The CDR3 region has the DNA TGCGCCAGCCTCCCATCCCTGACTAGCGGGGTTGAGACCCAGTACTTC.

This chain links TRBV2 with TRBJ2-1; D unclear. Germline lookup yields CDR1 SNHLY and CDR2 FYNNEI. The CDR3 totals 17 residues. With 6 bases removed from V and 8 bases from J, the gap between germline ends came to 26 bases. This chain's CDR3 is CASRRLVRAVRRHEQFF. CDR3 DNA sequence: TGTGCCAGCAGGAGGCTGGTCCGGGCGGTTCGGCGACATGAGCAGTTCTTC. The whole variable domain, remainder taken from reference TRBV2 and TRBJ2-1, is EPEVTQTPSHQVTQMGQEVILRCVPISNHLYFYWYRQILGQKVEFLVSFYNNEISEKSEIFDDQFSVERPDGSNFTLKIRSTKLEDSAMYFCASRRLVRAVRRHEQFFGPGTRLTVL.

This clone was detected a few times. The rearrangement uses TRBV5-4 and TRBJ2-5, with a possible D match to TRBD2 (6 bases). Trimming shortened V by 4 bases and J by 5 bases, and 18 bases separated the two germline ends. Germline values: CDR1 SGHNT, CDR2 YYREEE (reference sequence). The CDR3 totals 15 residues. The CDR3 coding sequence is TGTGCCAGCAGCCGTAGTCTAGCGATCGGGGAGACCCAGTACTTC. It is translated as CASSRSLAIGETQYF.

This clone has a count of ten or more. This sequence joins TRBV19 and TRBJ1-4; D is undetermined. CDR1 and CDR2 (germline): LNHDA, SQIVND (reference sequence). This CDR3 contains 14 residues. With 5 bases removed from V and 5 bases from J, the gap between germline ends came to 12 bases. CDR3 sequence (DNA): TGTGCCAGTAGTGCCGCGGGCAGAAATGAAAAACTGTTTTTT. The encoded protein is CASSAAGRNEKLFF.

The chain recombines TRBV7-9 with TRBJ2-7; 7 nucleotides line up with TRBD2. Germline V CDR1 and CDR2: SEHNR, FQNEAQ (reference sequence). V lost 8 bases and J lost 4; bases outside the gene matches: 8. This CDR3 is built from 13 residues. DNA for the CDR3: TGTGCCAGCGGATCTAGCGGAGGATACGAGCAGTACGTC. Its protein product is CASGSSGGYEQYV.

The chain uses TRBV6-5 and TRBJ2-5; tentative D call: TRBD1 (6 bases). Germline assignment: CDR1 MNHEY and CDR2 SVGAGI. This CDR3 is 14 amino acids long. V was trimmed by 10 bases and J by 4 bases, leaving 19 bases between them. CDR3 sequence reads: CATQHRDTGETQYF. DNA for the CDR3: TGTGCCACTCAACATAGGGACACGGGAGAGACCCAGTACTTC.

This clone was counted a few times. The V call is TRBV2, the J call TRBJ1-4; perhaps TRBD1 as D (6 bases). The V gene lost 2 bases and the J gene lost 8 bases, with 15 bases spanning the gap. Germline CDR1 SNHLY, CDR2 FYNNEI. The CDR3 is made up of 15 amino acids. The CDR3 sequence: CASSETGRGPEKLFF. The CDR3 DNA reads TGTGCCAGCAGTGAAACCGGCAGGGGTCCCGAAAAACTGTTTTTT.

The chain is built from TRBV6-5 and TRBJ1-2, with D unresolved. Trimming stripped 11 bases from V and 8 bases from J, with 18 bases between. The CDR3 has 12 residues. Per germline, CDR1 MNHEY and CDR2 SVGAGI. The CDR3 is CACTRTSGGYTF. In DNA form, the CDR3 reads TGTGCCTGCACCAGGACCAGCGGGGGCTACACCTTC.

The chain couples TRBV11-3 to TRBJ2-3; 10 bases map to TRBD2. The V gene's germline CDR1 is SGHNT and CDR2 YENEEA. This CDR3 spans 15 amino acids. V was clipped by 4 bases and J by 2 bases; unmatched bases: 3. The DNA for the CDR3 is TGTGCCAGCAGCTGGAGCGGGGGGGCCACAGATACGCAGTATTTT. Protein product: CASSWSGGATDTQYF. The whole variable domain, filled in from reference TRBV11-3 and TRBJ2-3, reads EAGVVQSPRYKIIEKKQPVAFWCNPISGHNTLYWYLQNLGQGPELLIRYENEEAVDDSQLPKDRFSAERLKGVDSTLKIQPAELGDSAVYLCASSWSGGATDTQYFGPGTRLTVL.

The gene calls are TRBV6-5 and TRBJ1-4; D not certain. The germline V gene encodes CDR1 MNHEY and CDR2 SVGAGI. V gave up 9 bases and J gave up 0 bases, with 14 bases separating them. The CDR3 covers 15 residues. For the CDR3, the DNA is TGTGCCAGTTCATCATCTATTGCAACTAATGAAAAACTGTTTTTT. It encodes CASSSSIATNEKLFF.

This clone has just a few counts. The CDR3 here is CASSSRTLLGAFF. The CDR3 region has the DNA TGTGCCAGCAGTTCTCGGACGTTACTAGGAGCTTTCTTT. The chain is built from TRBV6-1 and TRBJ1-1, with no clear D. This CDR3 is 13 amino acids long. The V and J ends lost 5 bases and 10 bases respectively, with 17 bases between them. CDR1 and CDR2 (germline): MNHNS, SASEGT.

This clone was counted a few times. J is TRBJ1-3 and V is TRBV28, with D possibly TRBD1 on 5 matching bases. This CDR3 is 15 amino acids long. V was trimmed by 6 bases and J by 0 bases, leaving 12 bases between them. Germline loops: CDR1 MDHEN, CDR2 SYDVKM. CDR3 residues: CASSGALSSGNTIYF. The DNA of the CDR3 is TGTGCCAGCAGCGGGGCGCTAAGCTCTGGAAACACCATATATTTT.

CDR3 DNA sequence: TGTGCCAGCAGCTTAATGCTGCGGGGGGTTTCCTACGAGCAGTACTTC. It yields the protein CASSLMLRGVSYEQYF. The V call is TRBV11-2, the J call TRBJ2-7; 8 bases fit TRBD2. V gave up 2 bases and J gave up 1 base; unmatched junction bases: 7. Germline lookup yields CDR1 SGHAT and CDR2 FQNNGV. The CDR3 has 16 amino acids. Together with reference TRBV11-2 and TRBJ2-7, the CDR3 gives the full variable domain: EAGVAQSPRYKIIEKRQSVAFWCNPISGHATLYWYQQILGQGPKLLIQFQNNGVVDDSQLPKDRFSAERLKGVDSTLKIQPAKLEDSAVYLCASSLMLRGVSYEQYFGPGTRLTVT.

This clone occurred a few times. This chain connects TRBV21-1 to TRBJ2-1; the table assigns TRBD1, which was not confirmed against the DNA. TRBV21-1 is recorded as a pseudogene. The CDR3 runs 13 residues. The CDR3 here is CASSKASNNEQFF. The CDR3 coding sequence is TGTGCCAGCAGCAAAGCGTCCAACAATGAGCAGTTCTTC.

This chain joins TRBV7-2 and TRBJ2-5; D is uncertain. Looked up from germline, CDR1 is SGHTA and CDR2 is FQGNSA. The CDR3 totals 17 residues. V was trimmed by 8 bases and J by 5 bases, leaving 27 bases between them. CDR3 region: CASARSGQKIIKETQYF. DNA for the CDR3: TGTGCCAGCGCTAGGAGTGGCCAGAAGATTATTAAGGAGACCCAGTACTTC.

There are a few counts of this clone. The CDR3 DNA is TGTGCCAGCAGCCTCCTACGCACAGATACGCAGTATTTT. Translation: CASSLLRTDTQYF. This sequence joins TRBV6-5 and TRBJ2-3; D unresolved. The CDR3 has 13 amino acids. Trimming pared 6 bases from V and 1 base from J, leaving 8 bases between. CDR1 is MNHEY, CDR2 SVGAGI, per germline.